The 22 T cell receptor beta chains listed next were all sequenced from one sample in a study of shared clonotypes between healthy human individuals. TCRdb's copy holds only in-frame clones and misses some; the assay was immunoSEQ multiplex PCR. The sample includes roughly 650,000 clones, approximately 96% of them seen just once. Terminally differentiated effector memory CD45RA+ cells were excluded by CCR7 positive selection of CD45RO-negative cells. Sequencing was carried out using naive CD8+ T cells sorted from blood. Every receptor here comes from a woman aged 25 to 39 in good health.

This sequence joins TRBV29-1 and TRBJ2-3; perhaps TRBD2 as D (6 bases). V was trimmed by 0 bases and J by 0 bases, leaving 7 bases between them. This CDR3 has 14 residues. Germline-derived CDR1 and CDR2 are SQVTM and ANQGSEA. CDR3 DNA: TGCAGCGTTGAAGACAGCGGGAGCACAGATACGCAGTATTTT. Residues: CSVEDSGSTDTQYF.

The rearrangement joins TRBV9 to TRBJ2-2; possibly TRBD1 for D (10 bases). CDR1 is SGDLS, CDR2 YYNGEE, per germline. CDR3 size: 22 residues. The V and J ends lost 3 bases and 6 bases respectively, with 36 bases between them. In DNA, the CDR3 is TGTGCCAGCAGCGCCGCCGCTGGGACAGGGGCCGCGGGAGGGATCTTCGCCGGGGAGCTGTTTTTT. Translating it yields CASSAAAGTGAAGGIFAGELFF.

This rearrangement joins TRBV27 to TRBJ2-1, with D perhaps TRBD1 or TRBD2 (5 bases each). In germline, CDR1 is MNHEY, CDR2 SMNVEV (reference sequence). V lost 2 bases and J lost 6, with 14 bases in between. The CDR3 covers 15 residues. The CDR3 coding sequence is TGTGCCAGCAGTTTACGGGACGGGGCTGGCAATGAGCAGTTCTTC. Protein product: CASSLRDGAGNEQFF.

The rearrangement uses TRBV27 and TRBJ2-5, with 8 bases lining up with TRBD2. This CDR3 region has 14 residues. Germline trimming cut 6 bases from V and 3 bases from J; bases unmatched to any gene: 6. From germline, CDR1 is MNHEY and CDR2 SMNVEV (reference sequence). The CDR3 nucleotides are TGTGCCAGCAGGACTAGCGCGAATGAAGAGACCCAGTACTTC. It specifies CASRTSANEETQYF.

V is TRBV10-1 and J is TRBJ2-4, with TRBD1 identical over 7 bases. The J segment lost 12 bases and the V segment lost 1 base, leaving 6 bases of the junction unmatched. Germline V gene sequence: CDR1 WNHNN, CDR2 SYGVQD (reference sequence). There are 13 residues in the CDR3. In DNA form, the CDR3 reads TGCGCCAGCAGTGAGTTGCCACAGGGGAATCAGTACTTC. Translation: CASSELPQGNQYF.

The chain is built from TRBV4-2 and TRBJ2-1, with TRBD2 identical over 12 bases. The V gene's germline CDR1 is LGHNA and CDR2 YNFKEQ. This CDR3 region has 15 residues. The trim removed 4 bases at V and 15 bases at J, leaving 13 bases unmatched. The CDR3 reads CASSPGLAGNLEWFF. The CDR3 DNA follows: TGTGCCAGCAGCCCCGGACTAGCGGGAAATCTAGAGTGGTTCTTC.

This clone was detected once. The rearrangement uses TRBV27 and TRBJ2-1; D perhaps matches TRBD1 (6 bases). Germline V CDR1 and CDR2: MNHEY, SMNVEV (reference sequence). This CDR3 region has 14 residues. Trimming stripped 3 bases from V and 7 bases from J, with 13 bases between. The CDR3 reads CASSFGARGNEQFF. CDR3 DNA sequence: TGTGCCAGCAGTTTCGGGGCCAGGGGTAATGAGCAGTTCTTC.

The CDR3 DNA sequence: TGTGCCAGCAGCGTAAGTTGGGGGACTGAAGCTTTCTTT. This codes for CASSVSWGTEAFF. The rearrangement uses TRBV9 and TRBJ1-1; possibly TRBD1 for D (5 bases). The germline V gene encodes CDR1 SGDLS and CDR2 YYNGEE. The CDR3 loop spans 13 amino acids. V lost 1 base and J lost 5, with 9 bases in between.

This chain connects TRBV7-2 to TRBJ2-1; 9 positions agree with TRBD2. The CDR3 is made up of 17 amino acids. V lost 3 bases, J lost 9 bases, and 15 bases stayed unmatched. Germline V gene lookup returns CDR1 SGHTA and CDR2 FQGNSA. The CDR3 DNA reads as TGTGCCAGCAGCTTCCTGAGATTAGCGGGAGCGGGGGCTGAGCAGTTCTTC. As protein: CASSFLRLAGAGAEQFF.

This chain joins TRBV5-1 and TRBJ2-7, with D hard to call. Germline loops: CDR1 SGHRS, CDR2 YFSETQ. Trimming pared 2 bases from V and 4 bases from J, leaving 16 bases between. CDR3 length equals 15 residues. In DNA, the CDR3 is TGCGCCAGCAGCTTCGACCAACCCTCCCTTTACGAGCAGTACTTC. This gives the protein CASSFDQPSLYEQYF.

DNA of the CDR3: TGTGCCAGCAGTTTATGGGGGACTAGCAGCACAGATACGCAGTATTTT. Encoded protein: CASSLWGTSSTDTQYF. The chain combines TRBV28 with TRBJ2-3; the match to TRBD2 covers 9 bases. The CDR3 is made up of 16 amino acids. The germline CDR1 and CDR2 sequences are MDHEN and SYDVKM. Trimming took 0 bases from V and 0 from J; bases not matched to a gene: 1.

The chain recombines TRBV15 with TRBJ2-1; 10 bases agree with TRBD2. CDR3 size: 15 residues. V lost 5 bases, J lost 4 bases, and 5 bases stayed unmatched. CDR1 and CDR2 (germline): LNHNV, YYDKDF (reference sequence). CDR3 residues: CATSDPSGRYNEQFF. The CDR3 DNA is TGTGCCACCAGCGACCCTAGCGGGAGATACAATGAGCAGTTCTTC.

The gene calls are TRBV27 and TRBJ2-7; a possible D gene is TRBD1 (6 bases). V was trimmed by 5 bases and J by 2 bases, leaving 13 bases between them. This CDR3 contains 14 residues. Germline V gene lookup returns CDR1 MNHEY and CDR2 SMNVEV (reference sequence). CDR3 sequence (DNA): TGTGCCAGCAGTCTTACAGGGAGTACCTACGAGCAGTACTTC. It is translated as CASSLTGSTYEQYF.

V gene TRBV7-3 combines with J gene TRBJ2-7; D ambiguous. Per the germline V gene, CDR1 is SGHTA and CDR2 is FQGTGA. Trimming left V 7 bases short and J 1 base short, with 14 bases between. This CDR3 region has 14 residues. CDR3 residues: CASNFYNRSYEQYF. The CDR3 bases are TGTGCCAGCAACTTTTACAATAGATCCTACGAGCAGTACTTC.

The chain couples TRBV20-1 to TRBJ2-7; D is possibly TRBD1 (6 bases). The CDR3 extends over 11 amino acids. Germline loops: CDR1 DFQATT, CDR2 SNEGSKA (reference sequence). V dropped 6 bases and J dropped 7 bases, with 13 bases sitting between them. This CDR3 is CSAPQGWEQYF. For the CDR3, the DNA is TGCAGTGCACCACAGGGCTGGGAGCAGTACTTC.

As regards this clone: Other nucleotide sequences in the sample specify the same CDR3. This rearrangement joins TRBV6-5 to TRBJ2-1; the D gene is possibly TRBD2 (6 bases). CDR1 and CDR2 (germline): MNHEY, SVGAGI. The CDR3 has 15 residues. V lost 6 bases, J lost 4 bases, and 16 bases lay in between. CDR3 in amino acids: CASSPGLAQYNEQFF. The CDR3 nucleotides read TGTGCCAGCAGCCCAGGGCTAGCGCAATACAATGAGCAGTTCTTC.

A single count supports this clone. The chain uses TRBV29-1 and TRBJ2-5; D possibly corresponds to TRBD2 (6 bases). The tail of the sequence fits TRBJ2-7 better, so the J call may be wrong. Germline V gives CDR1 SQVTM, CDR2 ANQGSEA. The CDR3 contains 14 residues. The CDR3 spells CSVGGSSGSHEQYF. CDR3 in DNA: TGCAGCGTCGGAGGGTCCTCAGGGTCCCACGAGCAGTACTTC.

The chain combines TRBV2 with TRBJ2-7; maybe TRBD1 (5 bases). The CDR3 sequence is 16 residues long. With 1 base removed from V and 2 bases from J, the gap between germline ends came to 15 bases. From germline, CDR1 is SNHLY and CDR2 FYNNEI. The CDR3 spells CASSEEGATKTYEQYF. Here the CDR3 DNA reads TGTGCCAGCAGTGAAGAAGGGGCAACCAAGACCTACGAGCAGTACTTC.

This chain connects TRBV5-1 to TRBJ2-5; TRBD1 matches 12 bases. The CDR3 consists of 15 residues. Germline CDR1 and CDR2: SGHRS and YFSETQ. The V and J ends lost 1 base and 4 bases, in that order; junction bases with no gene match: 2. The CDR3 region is CASSLRDRGRETQYF. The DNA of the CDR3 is TGCGCCAGCAGCTTGAGGGACAGGGGGCGAGAGACCCAGTACTTC. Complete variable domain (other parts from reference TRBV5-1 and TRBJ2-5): KAGVTQTPRYLIKTRGQQVTLSCSPISGHRSVSWYQQTPGQGLQFLFEYFSETQRNKGNFPGRFSGRQFSNSRSEMNVSTLELGDSALYLCASSLRDRGRETQYFGPGTRLLVL.

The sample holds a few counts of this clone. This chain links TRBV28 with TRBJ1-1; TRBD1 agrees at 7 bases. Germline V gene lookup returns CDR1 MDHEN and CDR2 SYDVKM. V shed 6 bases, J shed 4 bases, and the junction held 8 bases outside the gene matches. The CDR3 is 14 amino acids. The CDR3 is CASRPDRLLTEAFF. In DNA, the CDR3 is TGTGCCAGCAGACCGGACAGGTTACTCACTGAAGCTTTCTTT.

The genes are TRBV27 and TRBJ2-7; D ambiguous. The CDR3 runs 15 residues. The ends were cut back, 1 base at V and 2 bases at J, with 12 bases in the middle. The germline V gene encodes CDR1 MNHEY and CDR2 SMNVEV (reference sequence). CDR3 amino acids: CASSLFNTDPYEQYF. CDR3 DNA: TGTGCCAGCAGTTTATTTAACACGGACCCCTACGAGCAGTACTTC.

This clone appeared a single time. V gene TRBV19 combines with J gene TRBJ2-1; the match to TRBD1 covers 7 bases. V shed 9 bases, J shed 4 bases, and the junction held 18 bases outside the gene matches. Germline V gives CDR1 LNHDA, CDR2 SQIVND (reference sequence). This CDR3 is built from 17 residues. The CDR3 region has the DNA TGTGCCAGCCTCGGGGACAGCCCAAACAAAAATTACAATGAGCAGTTCTTC. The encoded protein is CASLGDSPNKNYNEQFF.